This T cell receptor (beta chain) is drawn from a study of T-cell reconstitution after alpha-beta-depleted transplantation in children. This clonotype was recorded many times. Germline CDR1 and CDR2: DFQATT and SNEGSKA (reference sequence). J gave up 4 bases and V 1 base, and 7 bases lay outside the gene matches. The CDR3 is 15 residues long. Unique molecular identifiers were used in preparing the TCRbeta library. From the PCR reads, TCRdb called clonotypes with MiXCR, one entry per CDR3 protein. The repertoire has about 640,000 distinct CDR3 sequences, roughly 15% of them found once; the top ten carry 1.1%.

Here the sequenced sample was PBMCs from the stem cell graft donor, taken from the stem cell graft. This rearrangement joins TRBV20-1 to TRBJ1-5, with TRBD1 matching 7 bases. This clonotype was sampled from a human donor who donated a stem cell graft to a child with acute myeloid leukemia. The DNA of the CDR3 is TGCAGTGCTAGAGTCGTCGGGGACAGAAATCAGCCCCAGCATTTT. It is translated as CSARVVGDRNQPQHF.